The 18 T cell receptor beta chains presented below share a single source sample, sequenced in a study of blood T cell repertoires in COVID-19. Clones were sequenced by immunoSEQ multiplex PCR, and TCRdb holds only the in-frame ones, with some missing. This table has a few hundred thousand clones, about 88% appearing once. The source material was peripheral blood. Receptors were obtained from a man in his sixties with acute or convalescent COVID-19.

This chain uses TRBV6-7 with TRBJ1-2; tentatively, D is TRBD1 (6 bases). TRBV6-7 counts as an open reading frame of uncertain function. This CDR3 has 15 amino acids. The V and J ends lost 8 bases and 6 bases respectively, with 22 bases between them. The CDR3 DNA is TGTGCCAGCGCCATCCTTGACAGGCACTACGATGGCTACACCTTC. Protein sequence: CASAILDRHYDGYTF.

The chain is built from TRBV18 and TRBJ2-2; a weak D match, TRBD2 (6 bases). Trimming stripped 0 bases from V and 6 bases from J, with 11 bases between. Per germline, CDR1 KGHSH and CDR2 LQKENI. CDR3 length: 15 amino acids. DNA of the CDR3: TGTGCCAGCTCACCACCCCCGGGGGTGTCCGGGGAGCTGTTTTTT. Translating gives CASSPPPGVSGELFF.

This rearrangement joins TRBV18 to TRBJ2-2, with TRBD2 as a possible D gene (5 bases). V dropped 3 bases and J dropped 2 bases, with 13 bases sitting between them. In germline, CDR1 is KGHSH, CDR2 LQKENI. The CDR3 spans 16 residues. CDR3 DNA sequence: TGTGCCAGCTCACCCCGGGGTGGGGTCAACACCGGGGAGCTGTTTTTT. Its protein is CASSPRGGVNTGELFF.

V usage is TRBV2 and J usage is TRBJ2-2; D is possibly TRBD2 (6 bases). V was trimmed by 7 bases and J by 3 bases, leaving 15 bases between them. The CDR3 covers 15 residues. Per the germline V gene, CDR1 is SNHLY and CDR2 is FYNNEI. CDR3 coding DNA: TGTGCCAGCACGTTATCGGGGGTTGACACCGGGGAGCTGTTTTTT. Translation: CASTLSGVDTGELFF.

V gene TRBV27 combines with J gene TRBJ1-1; 11 nucleotides agree with TRBD1. From germline, CDR1 is MNHEY and CDR2 SMNVEV (reference sequence). V shed 6 bases and J 7 bases; nucleotides not matched to a gene: 10. The CDR3 covers 15 residues. CDR3: CASSATDRGLGEAFF. The DNA of the CDR3 is TGTGCCAGCAGCGCTACGGACAGGGGGCTCGGTGAAGCTTTCTTT.

The chain is built from TRBV9 and TRBJ2-3, with 11 bases matching TRBD1. CDR3 length: 19 residues. Germline CDR1 is SGDLS and CDR2 is YYNGEE. V lost 4 bases and J lost 2; bases outside the gene matches: 15. The CDR3 loop reads CASSMRVGDRGFSTDTQYF. The CDR3 DNA sequence: TGTGCCAGCAGCATGAGGGTGGGGGACAGGGGGTTCTCCACAGATACGCAGTATTTT.

The V call is TRBV19, the J call TRBJ1-4, with 7 bases matching TRBD1. The CDR3 consists of 16 residues. The V gene end was trimmed by 1 base and the J gene end by 8 bases; junction bases not matched to a gene: 10. In germline, CDR1 is LNHDA, CDR2 SQIVND (reference sequence). The CDR3 here is CASSIVAGGISEKLFF. CDR3 nucleotide sequence: TGTGCCAGTAGTATAGTAGCAGGGGGTATATCCGAAAAACTGTTTTTT.

This CDR3 reads CASSPGDRDTGELFF. For the CDR3, the DNA is TGCGCCAGCAGCCCCGGGGACAGGGACACCGGGGAGCTGTTTTTT. V usage is TRBV5-1 and J usage is TRBJ2-2; 9 bases agree with TRBD1. The CDR3 loop spans 15 amino acids. The ends lost 4 bases at V and 3 bases at J; junction bases unmatched: 4. Germline V gene data show CDR1 as SGHRS and CDR2 as YFSETQ.

The rearrangement uses TRBV5-8 and TRBJ2-5, with 12 bases lining up with TRBD1. The germline V gene encodes CDR1 SGHTS and CDR2 YDEGEE. The CDR3 has 15 amino acids. V lost 3 bases to trimming and J lost 5 bases; unmatched junction nucleotides: 5. The CDR3 loop reads CASSSGQGALETQYF. The CDR3 nucleotides read TGTGCCAGCAGCTCGGGACAGGGGGCACTGGAGACCCAGTACTTC.

This clone was seen just once. The chain employs TRBV20-1 and TRBJ2-1; D uncertain. Trimming removed 3 bases from V and 0 bases from J, with 9 bases in between. Germline V gene lookup returns CDR1 DFQATT and CDR2 SNEGSKA (reference sequence). CDR3 length: 14 residues. CDR3 loop: CSASGPRSYNEQFF. The CDR3 nucleotides are TGCAGTGCTAGTGGGCCTCGCTCCTACAATGAGCAGTTCTTC.

This sequence joins TRBV11-2 and TRBJ2-3; 11 bases fit TRBD2. V lost 2 bases and J lost 0; bases outside the gene matches: 10. Per germline, CDR1 SGHAT and CDR2 FQNNGV. The CDR3 has 19 amino acids. CDR3 in amino acids: CASSLIATSGGPSTDTQYF. In DNA form, the CDR3 reads TGTGCCAGCAGCTTAATAGCAACTAGCGGGGGCCCTAGCACAGATACGCAGTATTTT. Together with reference TRBV11-2 and TRBJ2-3, the CDR3 gives the full variable domain: EAGVAQSPRYKIIEKRQSVAFWCNPISGHATLYWYQQILGQGPKLLIQFQNNGVVDDSQLPKDRFSAERLKGVDSTLKIQPAKLEDSAVYLCASSLIATSGGPSTDTQYFGPGTRLTVL.

The V and J genes are TRBV18 and TRBJ1-4; TRBD1 matches 12 bases. The germline V gene has CDR1 KGHSH and CDR2 LQKENI. This CDR3 is 15 amino acids long. The V segment lost 3 bases and the J segment 6 bases; nucleotides outside the gene matches: 2. Here the CDR3 DNA reads TGTGCCAGCTCACCGGGACAGGGGGCCGATGAAAAACTGTTTTTT. Translation: CASSPGQGADEKLFF.

This clone was seen more than once but under ten times. The chain carries TRBV4-2 and TRBJ1-5, with D possibly being TRBD1 (6 bases). Trimming took 3 bases from V and 4 from J, leaving 13 bases between them. From germline, CDR1 is LGHNA and CDR2 YNFKEQ. The CDR3 is 15 residues long. CDR3 nucleotide sequence: TGTGCCAGCAGCCAGCCCCAGGGGTCTAATCAGCCCCAGCATTTT. Its protein product is CASSQPQGSNQPQHF.

The gene calls are TRBV5-1 and TRBJ2-5; D possibly corresponds to TRBD2 (6 bases). With 3 bases removed from V and 2 bases from J, the gap between germline ends came to 14 bases. Germline loops: CDR1 SGHRS, CDR2 YFSETQ. CDR3 size: 15 residues. CDR3 in amino acids: CASSSHWGEQETQYF. Written as DNA, the CDR3 is TGCGCCAGCAGCTCGCATTGGGGGGAGCAAGAGACCCAGTACTTC. Full variable domain (missing parts from reference TRBV5-1 and TRBJ2-5): KAGVTQTPRYLIKTRGQQVTLSCSPISGHRSVSWYQQTPGQGLQFLFEYFSETQRNKGNFPGRFSGRQFSNSRSEMNVSTLELGDSALYLCASSSHWGEQETQYFGPGTRLLVL.

The rearrangement uses TRBV10-3 and TRBJ2-7; TRBD2 agrees at 8 bases. Trimming cost V 2 bases and J 4 bases; bases outside gene matches: 13. From germline, CDR1 is ENHRY and CDR2 SYGVKD. This CDR3 is 17 amino acids long. CDR3 sequence: CAISETGGGPSPYEQYF. The CDR3 DNA follows: TGTGCCATCAGTGAGACGGGGGGGGGCCCATCTCCTTACGAGCAGTACTTC.

This chain joins TRBV27 and TRBJ1-5, with 7 bases fitting TRBD1. This CDR3 is 14 amino acids long. The trim removed 5 bases at V and 4 bases at J, leaving 5 bases unmatched. CDR1 is MNHEY and CDR2 is SMNVEV in the germline V gene (reference sequence). The CDR3 DNA sequence: TGTGCCAGCAGTCTGGGACAGATGAATCAGCCCCAGCATTTT. It codes for CASSLGQMNQPQHF.

This clone has just one count. The V call is TRBV29-1, the J call TRBJ2-5; perhaps TRBD2 as D (6 bases). The CDR3 has 11 residues. Looked up from germline, CDR1 is SQVTM and CDR2 is ANQGSEA. CDR3 coding DNA: TGCGTGCCGGGGGACCAAGAGACCCAGTACTTC. Amino acid sequence: CVPGDQETQYF.

The V call is TRBV30, the J call TRBJ1-4; a weak D match, TRBD1 (5 bases). Between the trimmed V and J ends, which lost 1 base and 8 bases, there was a span of 17 bases. Germline CDR1 GTSNPN, CDR2 SVGIG (reference sequence). The CDR3 has 15 amino acids. CDR3 region: CAWSGGLQGGEKLFF. DNA of the CDR3: TGTGCCTGGAGTGGGGGACTCCAAGGAGGGGAAAAACTGTTTTTT.